Described below is a single T cell receptor (beta chain) sequence and its context. Its specificity is unknown. In the same sample, other DNA sequences code for this CDR3. CDR1 is SQVTM, CDR2 ANQGSEA, per germline. This CDR3 is 13 amino acids long. The germline V and J ends were trimmed by 4 bases and 0 bases, with 7 bases remaining between them. It was cDNA, reverse transcribed from extracted RNA, that served as the sequencing template. The table came from immunoSEQ multiplex PCR; TCRdb's copy has only in-frame clones and leaves some out. This table holds approximately 210,000 clones, approximately 65% found once. This entry is derived from a study of CD8+ T cells in alopecia areata. General study findings and limits: For lesional scalp, especially alopecia totalis/universalis, clonality was higher than in normal scalp. During tofacitinib treatment, many expanded lesional clones remained in scalp and blood. The study found TCR sharing across patients less clear than in mice, possibly for HLA reasons.

The treatment here: oral pan-JAK inhibitor, 5-10 mg twice daily. V usage is TRBV29-1 and J usage is TRBJ1-5; no clear D gene. The sequencing here drew on CD4+ T cells sorted from blood, taken at week 44, from a patient treated with tofacitinib. This receptor was identified in a human donor with alopecia areata. In nucleotides, the CDR3 is TGCAGCGTTGGGGAGAATAGCAATCAGCCCCAGCATTTT. Protein sequence: CSVGENSNQPQHF.